Each of the 18 T cell receptor beta chains below was sequenced from the same sample in a study of patients and donors after allogeneic stem cell transplantation. TCRdb called the RT-PCR reads again in MiXCR, with one record for every CDR3 protein. Here the sample spans 920,000 or so distinct CDR3 sequences, about 20% being singletons. Sequenced input: blood, either unsorted or a sorted T cell fraction (not recorded which). These receptors originate from a human donor who was either an allogeneic HSCT recipient or a stem cell or donor lymphocyte infusion donor (not recorded which). It is not recorded whose cells these are; they may come from a transplant donor.

The gene calls are TRBV5-6 and TRBJ2-3, with 12 positions matching TRBD2. Germline CDR1 is SGHDT and CDR2 is YYEEEE. The CDR3 is made up of 15 amino acids. With 4 bases clipped from V and 0 bases from J, the junction kept 0 bases outside the gene matches. For the CDR3, the DNA is TGTGCCAGCAGCGGGACTAGCGGGAGCACAGATACGCAGTATTTT. This codes for CASSGTSGSTDTQYF.

There are a few counts of this clonotype. The chain uses TRBV5-1 and TRBJ1-2; TRBD1 might be the D (6 bases). The CDR3 is 12 residues long. Germline V gene sequence: CDR1 SGHRS, CDR2 YFSETQ. Trimming removed 1 base from V and 8 bases from J, with 9 bases in between. The CDR3 DNA is TGCGCCAGCAGCTTGTACAGGGACGGCTACACCTTC. Translating gives CASSLYRDGYTF.

J is TRBJ1-6 and V is TRBV5-1, with D unresolved. This CDR3 is 13 amino acids long. Germline CDR1 is SGHRS and CDR2 is YFSETQ. Trimming stripped 5 bases from V and 10 bases from J, with 13 bases between. In DNA, the CDR3 is TGCGCCAGCAGAGAGGCGAAAGAATCACCCCTCCACTTT. It encodes CASREAKESPLHF.

Many counts were recorded for this clonotype. V usage is TRBV20-1 and J usage is TRBJ2-1, with D possibly TRBD2 on 6 matching bases. Trimming cost V 7 bases and J 6 bases, with 19 bases left between them. CDR1 is DFQATT, CDR2 SNEGSKA, per germline (reference sequence). The CDR3 runs to 14 residues. CDR3 sequence: CSVLLPREVNEQFF. CDR3 nucleotides: TGCAGTGTCTTACTCCCTAGGGAGGTCAATGAGCAGTTCTTC.

V usage is TRBV20-1 and J usage is TRBJ2-3; D uncertain. The CDR3 has 16 amino acids. The germline CDR1 and CDR2 sequences are DFQATT and SNEGSKA (reference sequence). V was clipped by 6 bases and J by 1 base, with 20 bases between them. This chain's CDR3 is CSAVAPRRPRTDTQYF. For the CDR3, the DNA is TGCAGTGCCGTTGCCCCCCGAAGGCCGCGCACAGATACGCAGTATTTT.

This clonotype was recorded at least ten times. This rearrangement joins TRBV29-1 to TRBJ1-2; a weak D match, TRBD1 (5 bases). Germline V lookup: CDR1 SQVTM, CDR2 ANQGSEA. The CDR3 spans 13 residues. V lost 3 bases and J lost 5, with 13 bases in between. In DNA, the CDR3 is TGCAGCGTTGATGGGGGGAGTGCTTATGGCTACACCTTC. This codes for CSVDGGSAYGYTF.

The chain couples TRBV12-3 or TRBV12-4 to TRBJ2-1; 9 positions agree with TRBD1. V was clipped by 5 bases and J by 6 bases; unmatched bases: 8. CDR3 length equals 15 residues. The CDR3 here is CASSHPTGGINEQFF. As DNA, the CDR3 is TGTGCCAGCAGTCACCCGACAGGGGGAATCAATGAGCAGTTCTTC.

The gene calls are TRBV15 and TRBJ2-7; D remains ambiguous. V lost 7 bases, J lost 5 bases, and 15 bases lay in between. The CDR3 loop spans 13 amino acids. From germline, CDR1 is LNHNV and CDR2 YYDKDF (reference sequence). CDR3 nucleotides: TGTGCCACCAATGCTAAATACCGCGACGAGCAGTACTTC. It specifies CATNAKYRDEQYF. The full variable domain, with the rest looked up from reference TRBV15 and TRBJ2-7, is DAMVIQNPRYQVTQFGKPVTLSCSQTLNHNVMYWYQQKSSQAPKLLFHYYDKDFNNEADTPDNFQSRRPNTSFCFLDIRSPGLGDTAMYLCATNAKYRDEQYFGPGTRLTVT.

The genes are TRBV4-2 and TRBJ2-7; D not resolved. Germline values: CDR1 LGHNA, CDR2 YNFKEQ. The V end lost 1 base, the J end lost 1 base, and 8 bases lay between the germline ends. This CDR3 is 14 amino acids long. The CDR3 reads CASSQAPDSYEQYF. The CDR3 DNA follows: TGTGCCAGCAGCCAAGCACCCGATTCCTACGAGCAGTACTTC.

The chain recombines TRBV27 with TRBJ1-2; D is undetermined. Germline CDR1 is MNHEY and CDR2 is SMNVEV (reference sequence). The CDR3 runs to 15 residues. Trimming took 0 bases from V and 3 from J, leaving 11 bases between them. DNA of the CDR3: TGTGCCAGCAGTTTATCAGCAGAGGGAGACTATGGCTACACCTTC. Translation gives CASSLSAEGDYGYTF.

The CDR3 is CASLSYADTQYF. CDR3 DNA sequence: TGTGCCAGTTTAAGCTACGCAGATACGCAGTATTTT. This chain connects TRBV19 to TRBJ2-3; D not certain. Per germline, CDR1 LNHDA and CDR2 SQIVND (reference sequence). Trimming stripped 8 bases from V and 4 bases from J, with 10 bases between. The CDR3 runs 12 residues. Full variable domain (outside the CDR3, taken from reference TRBV19 and TRBJ2-3): DGGITQSPKYLFRKEGQNVTLSCEQNLNHDAMYWYRQDPGQGLRLIYYSQIVNDFQKGDIAEGYSVSREKKESFPLTVTSAQKNPTAFYLCASLSYADTQYFGPGTRLTVL.

This clonotype occurred many times. The chain has TRBV12-3 or TRBV12-4 and TRBJ1-5, with D perhaps matching TRBD1 (5 bases). The CDR3 extends over 14 amino acids. V was pared by 2 bases and J by 1 base, with 6 bases between. CDR3 bases: TGTGCCAGCAGTTTATCAGGGAGCAATCAGCCCCAGCATTTT. Its translation: CASSLSGSNQPQHF.

This chain connects TRBV20-1 to TRBJ1-2, with 10 bases that match TRBD1. Germline CDR1 DFQATT, CDR2 SNEGSKA (reference sequence). The CDR3 runs 14 residues. Unmatched junction bases numbered 8, after V lost 6 bases and J lost 4 bases. The CDR3 spells CSATGTGVSYGYTF. DNA for the CDR3: TGCAGTGCCACCGGGACAGGGGTCAGCTATGGCTACACCTTC.

The V and J genes are TRBV11-1 and TRBJ2-1, with 13 bases aligning to TRBD2. The trim removed 3 bases at V and 15 bases at J, leaving 2 bases unmatched. Germline CDR1 SGHAT, CDR2 FQDESV (reference sequence). The CDR3 loop spans 12 amino acids. CDR3 residues: CASSFTSGGVFF. The CDR3 coding sequence is TGTGCCAGCAGCTTCACTAGCGGGGGGGTGTTCTTC.

The rearrangement uses TRBV19 and TRBJ1-2; no definite D call. The V gene lost 5 bases and the J gene lost 3 bases, with 13 bases spanning the gap. The CDR3 consists of 14 residues. CDR1 LNHDA and CDR2 SQIVND come from the germline V gene (reference sequence). DNA for the CDR3: TGTGCCAGTAGTTGGGGAGGTTACGACTATGGCTACACCTTC. Amino acids: CASSWGGYDYGYTF.

This clonotype has a count of ten or more. The chain links TRBV12-3 or TRBV12-4 to TRBJ2-1; 9 bases line up with TRBD2. The length of the CDR3 is 17 residues. With 2 bases clipped from V and 2 bases from J, the junction kept 7 bases outside the gene matches. The CDR3 is CASSLTRASGAYNEQFF. The DNA of the CDR3 is TGTGCCAGCAGTTTAACCCGAGCTAGCGGGGCCTACAATGAGCAGTTCTTC.

This clonotype was seen a few times. V is TRBV13 and J is TRBJ2-7; D tentatively fits TRBD1 or TRBD2 (7 bases each). Trimming took off 5 bases at V and 0 bases at J, with 17 bases between the two ends. Germline lookup yields CDR1 PRHDT and CDR2 FYEKMQ (reference sequence). This CDR3 is built from 16 residues. CDR3 DNA sequence: TGTGCCAGCAGCCCAGGGGGAGGGAAGTTCTCCTACGAGCAGTACTTC. It translates to CASSPGGGKFSYEQYF.

In this sample, this clonotype turned up a few times. The chain combines TRBV20-1 with TRBJ2-1; 10 bases agree with TRBD1. The V segment lost 6 bases and the J segment 6 bases; nucleotides outside the gene matches: 8. The CDR3 sequence is 14 residues long. The germline gives CDR1 DFQATT, CDR2 SNEGSKA (reference sequence). In DNA, the CDR3 is TGCAGTGCACCCGACAGGGGGCGAGGCAATGAGCAGTTCTTC. It encodes CSAPDRGRGNEQFF.